The sequence of this TCR beta chain was determined in a study of cytomegalovirus exposure and HLA in healthy donors. At the level of the study: Out of a few hundred genotyped donors, about 80% belonged to the Caucasian-associated ancestry cluster.

As for this clone: The junction does not match germline at one end; this may be a read error. Other DNA sequences of this sample code for an identical CDR3.

Healthy bone marrow donors supplied every sample. While unrecorded immune exposures were likely, the donors were nominally healthy when sampled. Germline CDR1 SGDLS, CDR2 YYNGEE. The CDR3 consists of 15 residues. PCR involved 60 Vbeta and 13 Jbeta primers. Some clones are missing from TCRdb's copy, which holds only in-frame ones; the method was immunoSEQ multiplex PCR. The sample has 150,000 to 200,000 clones; 75% to 80% are singletons. V usage is TRBV9 and J usage is TRBJ2-3; tentative D call: TRBD2 (6 bases). The sample comprised PBMCs. The sequence derives from a woman aged 45 to 65 in good health and CMV-seropositive. This CDR3 reads CASSVGGLGTDTQYF. The CDR3 DNA sequence: TGTGCCAGCAGCGTGGGAGGCCTGGGCACAGATACGCAGTATTTC.